The 10 T cell receptor beta chains below were found in one sample sequenced in a study of OX40 agonist ivuxolimab in advanced cancers. Receptor amplification or capture employed the immunoSEQ multiplex PCR assay. Entries here come from immuneACCESS through TCRdb and include only in-frame sequences with V and J called. Some clones fail to appear in such tables; in the studies checked, an unresolved V gene covers under half of the shortfall, and the cause of the remainder is unknown. This sample is represented by about 120,000 clones; over 85% of them were singletons. Together, the top ten hold 0.15% to 0.17% of the sample. Sequenced here: CD4+ or CD8+ T cells sorted from blood, sampled in a trial of the OX40 agonist ivuxolimab. Receptors originate from an adult with an advanced solid tumor such as melanoma, head and neck, liver or kidney cancer.

This rearrangement joins TRBV4-2 to TRBJ2-1; 8 bases line up with TRBD2. This CDR3 has 17 amino acids. The V gene's germline CDR1 is LGHNA and CDR2 YNFKEQ. The V and J ends lost 0 bases and 1 base, in that order; junction bases with no gene match: 5. CDR3 in amino acids: CASSQDPTGGSYNEQFF. DNA of the CDR3: TGTGCCAGCAGCCAAGATCCCACGGGGGGGTCCTACAATGAGCAGTTCTTC.

The chain combines TRBV4-2 with TRBJ2-1; tentatively, D is TRBD1 (5 bases). Germline CDR1 and CDR2: LGHNA and YNFKEQ. The CDR3 extends over 14 amino acids. Trimming shortened V by 4 bases and J by 4 bases, and 11 bases separated the two germline ends. The CDR3 DNA is TGTGCCAGCAGCCCCAGACAGTCTTACAATGAGCAGTTCTTC. Encoded protein: CASSPRQSYNEQFF.

V and J are TRBV28 and TRBJ2-2, with TRBD1 as a possible D gene (5 bases). V lost 3 bases and J lost 2, with 7 bases in between. In germline, CDR1 is MDHEN, CDR2 SYDVKM. CDR3 length: 14 residues. In DNA form, the CDR3 reads TGTGCCAGCAGTTTTTGGACAAACACCGGGGAGCTGTTTTTT. This codes for CASSFWTNTGELFF.

This clone was observed once. The chain is built from TRBV28 and TRBJ2-4; D uncertain. This CDR3 is 14 amino acids long. V gave up 5 bases and J gave up 6 bases, with 14 bases separating them. The germline V gene encodes CDR1 MDHEN and CDR2 SYDVKM. In nucleotides, the CDR3 is TGTGCCAGCAGTACCCGGACGAGGATAAACATTCAGTACTTC. Encoded protein: CASSTRTRINIQYF.

The chain has TRBV5-1 and TRBJ1-2, with TRBD1 matching 7 bases. Germline CDR1 reads SGHRS; CDR2 reads YFSETQ. V lost 3 bases and J lost 6; bases outside the gene matches: 8. The CDR3 covers 14 residues. In DNA, the CDR3 is TGCGCCAGCAGCTCCTCCGGGACAGAGAATGGCTACACCTTC. It encodes CASSSSGTENGYTF.

This clone was counted once. The chain employs TRBV4-3 and TRBJ2-6, with no clear D. CDR3 size: 16 residues. V was cut by 1 base and J by 2 bases, with 9 bases left in between. Germline CDR1 LGHNA, CDR2 YSLEER. The DNA of the CDR3 is TGCGCCAGCAGCCAAGCGAAAGGGACTGGGGCCAACGTCCTGACTTTC. Translated: CASSQAKGTGANVLTF.

The sample holds one count of this clone. The chain combines TRBV4-2 with TRBJ2-2; 7 bases align to TRBD2. Losses at the gene ends were 1 base for V and 1 base for J; bases not matched to a gene: 3. The CDR3 consists of 16 residues. In germline, CDR1 is LGHNA, CDR2 YNFKEQ. The CDR3 DNA reads as TGTGCCAGCAGCCAAGTAGGGAGGGGGAACACCGGGGAGCTGTTTTTT. Its translation: CASSQVGRGNTGELFF.

This clone was seen a single time. The chain uses TRBV11-2 and TRBJ2-7, with 8 bases identical to TRBD1. Germline CDR1 reads SGHAT; CDR2 reads FQNNGV. The CDR3 covers 15 residues. Unmatched junction bases numbered 7, after V lost 4 bases and J lost 2 bases. CDR3 loop: CASSSPTGVTYEQYF. CDR3 nucleotide sequence: TGTGCCAGCAGCTCGCCGACAGGGGTTACCTACGAGCAGTACTTC.

This clone was recorded once. This chain links TRBV28 with TRBJ2-7; TRBD1 aligns across 7 bases. This CDR3 is built from 12 residues. The germline CDR1 and CDR2 sequences are MDHEN and SYDVKM. V gave up 6 bases and J gave up 3 bases; unmatched junction bases: 2. CDR3 sequence (DNA): TGTGCCAGCAGCGGGACAGACTACGAGCAGTACTTC. Its protein is CASSGTDYEQYF. The full variable domain, rest sourced from reference TRBV28 and TRBJ2-7, is DVKVTQSSRYLVKRTGEKVFLECVQDMDHENMFWYRQDPGLGLRLIYFSYDVKMKEKGDIPEGYSVSREKKERFSLILESASTNQTSMYLCASSGTDYEQYFGPGTRLTVT.

Concerning this clone: This sample also contains other DNA sequences that code for the same CDR3. Here the CDR3 DNA reads TGTGCCAGCAGCGTAACGGGGGATTCACCCCTCCACTTT. Protein: CASSVTGDSPLHF. The chain is built from TRBV9 and TRBJ1-6, with D possibly being TRBD1 (5 bases). The length of the CDR3 is 13 residues. V was cut by 1 base and J by 8 bases, with 7 bases left in between. Germline V gene sequence: CDR1 SGDLS, CDR2 YYNGEE.